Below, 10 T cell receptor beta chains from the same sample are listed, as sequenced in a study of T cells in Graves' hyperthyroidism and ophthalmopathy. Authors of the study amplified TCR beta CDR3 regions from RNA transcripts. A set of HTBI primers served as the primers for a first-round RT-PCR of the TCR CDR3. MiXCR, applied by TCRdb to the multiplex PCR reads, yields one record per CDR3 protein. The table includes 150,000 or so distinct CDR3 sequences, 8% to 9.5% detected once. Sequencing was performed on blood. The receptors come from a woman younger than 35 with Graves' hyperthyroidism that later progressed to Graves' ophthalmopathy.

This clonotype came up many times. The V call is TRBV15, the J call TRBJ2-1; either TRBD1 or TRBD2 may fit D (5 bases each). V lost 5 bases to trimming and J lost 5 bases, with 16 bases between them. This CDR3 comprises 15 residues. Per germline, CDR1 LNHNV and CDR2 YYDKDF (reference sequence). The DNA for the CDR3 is TGTGCCACCAGCTCATCACGGGACGCGGACAATGAGCAGTTCTTC. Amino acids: CATSSSRDADNEQFF.

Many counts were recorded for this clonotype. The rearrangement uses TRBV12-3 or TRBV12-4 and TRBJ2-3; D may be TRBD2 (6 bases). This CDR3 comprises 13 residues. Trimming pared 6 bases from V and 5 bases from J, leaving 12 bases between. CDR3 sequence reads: CASSLGEVDTQYF. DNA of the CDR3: TGTGCCAGCAGCCTAGGGGAGGTAGATACGCAGTATTTT.

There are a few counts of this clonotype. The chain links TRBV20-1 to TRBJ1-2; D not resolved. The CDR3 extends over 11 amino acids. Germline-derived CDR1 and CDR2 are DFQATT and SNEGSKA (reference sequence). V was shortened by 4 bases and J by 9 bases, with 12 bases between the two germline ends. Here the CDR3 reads CSAKDGPSYTF. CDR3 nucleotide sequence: TGCAGTGCTAAAGACGGACCCAGCTACACCTTC.

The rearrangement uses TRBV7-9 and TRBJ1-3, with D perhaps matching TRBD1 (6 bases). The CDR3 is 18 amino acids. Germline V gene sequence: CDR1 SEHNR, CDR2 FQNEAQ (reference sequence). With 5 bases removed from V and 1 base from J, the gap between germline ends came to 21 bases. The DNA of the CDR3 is TGTGCCAGCAGCCCAACAACCATGACAGGACCATCTGGAAACACCATATATTTT. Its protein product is CASSPTTMTGPSGNTIYF.

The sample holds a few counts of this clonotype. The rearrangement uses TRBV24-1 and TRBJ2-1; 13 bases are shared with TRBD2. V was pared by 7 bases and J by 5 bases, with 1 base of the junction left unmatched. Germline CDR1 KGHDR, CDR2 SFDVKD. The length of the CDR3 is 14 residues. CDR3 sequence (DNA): TGTGCCACCAGAGGGACTAGCGGGAACAATGAGCAGTTCTTC. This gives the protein CATRGTSGNNEQFF.

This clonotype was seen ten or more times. CDR3 protein: CASSPRRDRRGIQYF. Written as DNA, the CDR3 is TGTGCCAGCAGCCCCCGACGGGACAGGAGGGGCATTCAGTACTTC. This chain joins TRBV7-3 and TRBJ2-4; TRBD1 aligns across 8 bases. V shed 5 bases and J 9 bases; nucleotides not matched to a gene: 12. The CDR3 totals 15 residues. Germline assignment: CDR1 SGHTA and CDR2 FQGTGA. Filled out from reference TRBV7-3 and TRBJ2-4, the complete variable domain reads GAGVSQTPSNKVTEKGKYVELRCDPISGHTALYWYRQSLGQGPEFLIYFQGTGAADDSGLPNDRFFAVRPEGSVSTLKIQRTERGDSAVYLCASSPRRDRRGIQYFGAGTRLSVL.

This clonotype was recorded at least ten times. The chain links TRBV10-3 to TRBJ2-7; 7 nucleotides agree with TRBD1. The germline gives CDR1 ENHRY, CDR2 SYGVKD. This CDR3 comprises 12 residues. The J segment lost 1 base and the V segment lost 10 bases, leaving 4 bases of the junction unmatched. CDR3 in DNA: TGTGCCACTAGGGGACAGTCCTACGAGCAGTACTTC. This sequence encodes CATRGQSYEQYF.

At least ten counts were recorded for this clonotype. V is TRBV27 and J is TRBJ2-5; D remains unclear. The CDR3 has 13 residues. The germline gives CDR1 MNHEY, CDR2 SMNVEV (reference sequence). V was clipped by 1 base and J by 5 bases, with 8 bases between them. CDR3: CASSLYSWETQYF. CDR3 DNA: TGTGCCAGCAGTTTATACAGCTGGGAGACCCAGTACTTC.

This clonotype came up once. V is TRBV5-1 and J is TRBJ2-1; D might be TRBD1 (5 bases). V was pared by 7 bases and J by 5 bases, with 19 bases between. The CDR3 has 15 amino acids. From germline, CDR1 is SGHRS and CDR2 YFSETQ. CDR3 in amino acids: CASSGRQGTNNEQFF. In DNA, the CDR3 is TGCGCCAGCTCCGGCCGGCAGGGAACAAACAATGAGCAGTTCTTC.

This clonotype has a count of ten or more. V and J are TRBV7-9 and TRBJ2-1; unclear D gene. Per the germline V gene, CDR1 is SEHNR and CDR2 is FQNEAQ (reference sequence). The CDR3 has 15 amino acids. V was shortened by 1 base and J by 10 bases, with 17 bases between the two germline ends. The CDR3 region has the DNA TGTGCCAGCAGCTTAGGATGGGTGGGCGGAGTGGAGCAGTTCTTC. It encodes CASSLGWVGGVEQFF.